The present T cell receptor (beta chain) was sequenced within a study of T-cell memory formation after mild COVID-19. Study observations and caveats: The study detected some responding clones in pre-infection memory, suggesting cross-reactive memory joined.

The CDR3 has 14 residues. V was clipped by 3 bases and J by 3 bases, with 9 bases between them. Germline CDR1 LGHDT, CDR2 YNNKEL (reference sequence). This clonotype has a handful of counts. Its specificity is unknown. TCRdb re-called the 5' RACE reads through MiXCR, storing one row per CDR3 protein. The sample shows hundreds of thousands of distinct CDR3 sequences, about a sixth of them seen only once. The V call is TRBV3-1, the J call TRBJ1-3, with a tentative D call TRBD1 (6 bases). The source material was PBMCs or a T cell subset sorted from them (not recorded which). This TCR was sampled from an adult woman who had mild COVID-19 (a few samples of this study predate the infection). Cell type and time point are not known. The CDR3 region is CASSQGAGGNTIYF. Here the CDR3 DNA reads TGTGCCAGCAGCCAGGGGGCTGGTGGAAACACCATATATTTT.